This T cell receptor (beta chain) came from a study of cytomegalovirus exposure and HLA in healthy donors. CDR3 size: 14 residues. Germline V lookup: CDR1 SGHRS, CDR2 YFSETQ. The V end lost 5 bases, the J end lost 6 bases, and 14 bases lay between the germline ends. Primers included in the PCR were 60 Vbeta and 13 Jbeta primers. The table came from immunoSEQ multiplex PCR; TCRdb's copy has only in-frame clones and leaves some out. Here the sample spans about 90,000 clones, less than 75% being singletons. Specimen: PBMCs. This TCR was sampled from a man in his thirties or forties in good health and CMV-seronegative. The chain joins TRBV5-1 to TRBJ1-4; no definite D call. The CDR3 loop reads CASRSELQDEKLFF. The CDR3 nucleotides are TGCGCCAGCAGGTCAGAACTTCAGGATGAAAAACTGTTTTTT.